A single sample is the source of the 14 T cell receptor beta chains below, sequenced in a study of cytomegalovirus exposure and HLA in healthy donors. The protocol was immunoSEQ multiplex PCR, while the TCRdb copy is restricted to in-frame clones and leaves out a portion. The sample lists 200,000 to 250,000 clones, 70% to 90% occurring once. Sequences were obtained from PBMCs. These receptors all stem from a woman younger than 35 in good health and CMV-seronegative.

V is TRBV27 and J is TRBJ2-7; D is uncertain. Per germline, CDR1 MNHEY and CDR2 SMNVEV (reference sequence). With 0 bases removed from V and 3 bases from J, the gap between germline ends came to 12 bases. The CDR3 has 15 amino acids. The CDR3 DNA sequence: TGTGCCAGCAGTTTATCTTCCCGGCCCTACTACGAGCAGTACTTC. This codes for CASSLSSRPYYEQYF.

The rearrangement joins TRBV2 to TRBJ2-7; 16 bases align to TRBD2. J was trimmed by 5 bases and V by 2 bases; bases with no gene match: 12. There are 19 residues in the CDR3. CDR1 and CDR2 (germline): SNHLY, FYNNEI. The CDR3 region is CASSERFGGLAGGRNEQYF. The CDR3, as DNA: TGTGCCAGCAGTGAAAGGTTTGGGGGACTAGCGGGAGGGCGGAACGAGCAGTACTTC.

The chain carries TRBV2 and TRBJ2-2; maybe TRBD1 (6 bases). This CDR3 has 15 amino acids. The germline V gene encodes CDR1 SNHLY and CDR2 FYNNEI. Trimming took 6 bases from V and 5 from J, leaving 16 bases between them. The CDR3: CASRSTGSVTGELFF. The CDR3, as DNA: TGTGCCAGCAGGAGTACAGGGTCTGTAACCGGGGAGCTGTTTTTT.

The chain links TRBV6-1 to TRBJ1-3, with D perhaps matching TRBD1 (6 bases). V gave up 4 bases and J gave up 0 bases, with 13 bases separating them. CDR1 and CDR2 (germline): MNHNS, SASEGT. The CDR3 covers 16 residues. CDR3 in amino acids: CASSGVQGVSGNTIYF. CDR3 sequence (DNA): TGTGCCAGCAGTGGGGTACAGGGAGTCTCTGGAAACACCATATATTTT.

This chain connects TRBV2 to TRBJ2-4; the match to TRBD2 covers 7 bases. The CDR3 is 16 amino acids. J gave up 2 bases and V 4 bases, and 8 bases lay outside the gene matches. CDR1 and CDR2 from the germline V gene are SNHLY and FYNNEI. Here the CDR3 DNA reads TGTGCCAGCAGTGCAGGACTAGGCCTGTCCAAAAACATTCAGTACTTC. Residues: CASSAGLGLSKNIQYF. Variable domain in full (rest from reference TRBV2 and TRBJ2-4): EPEVTQTPSHQVTQMGQEVILRCVPISNHLYFYWYRQILGQKVEFLVSFYNNEISEKSEIFDDQFSVERPDGSNFTLKIRSTKLEDSAMYFCASSAGLGLSKNIQYFGAGTRLSVL.

The chain uses TRBV30 and TRBJ2-1; D unclear. Trimming pared 4 bases from V and 3 bases from J, leaving 13 bases between. CDR1 and CDR2 (germline): GTSNPN, SVGIG (reference sequence). The CDR3 is made up of 14 amino acids. The CDR3 loop is CAWTVAGFYNEQFF. The CDR3 nucleotides read TGTGCCTGGACAGTAGCCGGATTCTACAATGAGCAGTTCTTC.

The chain employs TRBV2 and TRBJ1-1; 10 bases map to TRBD1. The V gene's germline CDR1 is SNHLY and CDR2 FYNNEI. The CDR3 extends over 15 amino acids. Trimming cost V 2 bases and J 4 bases; bases outside gene matches: 4. CDR3 in amino acids: CASSEPWTGGTEAFF. The CDR3 region has the DNA TGTGCCAGCAGTGAACCCTGGACAGGGGGCACTGAAGCTTTCTTT.

The rearrangement links TRBV11-3 to TRBJ2-2; D gene ambiguous. Trimming removed 5 bases from V and 1 base from J, with 5 bases in between. This CDR3 contains 13 residues. CDR1 is SGHNT and CDR2 is YENEEA in the germline V gene. As DNA, the CDR3 is TGTGCCAGCAGCAAGCGGAACACCGGGGAGCTGTTTTTT. Protein product: CASSKRNTGELFF.

The V and J genes are TRBV4-1 and TRBJ1-1; TRBD1 might be the D (6 bases). V lost 3 bases, J lost 0 bases, and 17 bases lay in between. Germline V CDR1 and CDR2: MGHRA, YSYEKL. This CDR3 is built from 17 residues. The chain's CDR3 is CASSHQGTRSLNTEAFF. The CDR3, as DNA: TGCGCCAGCAGCCACCAGGGGACACGGAGTTTGAACACTGAAGCTTTCTTT.

Concerning this clone: The junction departs from the called germline gene at one end, perhaps through a read error. The V gene is TRBV29-1, the J gene TRBJ2-1; D is unresolved. Germline V gene lookup returns CDR1 SQVTM and CDR2 ANQGSEA. CDR3 length: 11 residues. The CDR3 loop is CSVEVYNEQFF. The CDR3 coding sequence is TGCAGCGTAGAAGTTTACAATGAGCAGTTCTTC.

This chain uses TRBV6-6 with TRBJ2-3, with D hard to call. Germline CDR1 reads MNHNY; CDR2 reads SVGAGI (reference sequence). The germline V and J ends were trimmed by 0 bases and 6 bases, with 10 bases remaining between them. The CDR3 is made up of 14 amino acids. CDR3 sequence: CASSYSPSADTQYF. Here the CDR3 DNA reads TGTGCCAGCAGTTACTCCCCCAGCGCTGATACGCAGTATTTT.

V and J are TRBV5-5 and TRBJ1-3; TRBD1 might be the D (5 bases). The CDR3 length is 15 residues. Germline V gene data show CDR1 as SGHKS and CDR2 as YYEKEE (reference sequence). The V end lost 4 bases, the J end lost 0 bases, and 11 bases lay between the germline ends. DNA of the CDR3: TGTGCCAGCAGCGGGACCGGTAGCTCTGGAAACACCATATATTTT. Encoded protein: CASSGTGSSGNTIYF.

The chain combines TRBV30 with TRBJ1-1; TRBD1 matches 7 bases. Germline CDR1 and CDR2: GTSNPN and SVGIG (reference sequence). The trim removed 3 bases at V and 5 bases at J, leaving 9 bases unmatched. CDR3 length: 14 residues. The CDR3 DNA is TGTGCCTGGAGGTACAGGGGCTTGGGGACTGAAGCTTTCTTT. This codes for CAWRYRGLGTEAFF.

V and J are TRBV6-1 and TRBJ2-3; 9 nucleotides align to TRBD1. V was pared by 4 bases and J by 1 base, with 9 bases of the junction left unmatched. The CDR3 loop spans 17 amino acids. Germline CDR1 is MNHNS and CDR2 is SASEGT. CDR3 residues: CASSGGLWDRGTDTQYF. CDR3 in DNA: TGTGCCAGCAGTGGAGGCCTCTGGGACAGGGGCACAGATACGCAGTATTTT.